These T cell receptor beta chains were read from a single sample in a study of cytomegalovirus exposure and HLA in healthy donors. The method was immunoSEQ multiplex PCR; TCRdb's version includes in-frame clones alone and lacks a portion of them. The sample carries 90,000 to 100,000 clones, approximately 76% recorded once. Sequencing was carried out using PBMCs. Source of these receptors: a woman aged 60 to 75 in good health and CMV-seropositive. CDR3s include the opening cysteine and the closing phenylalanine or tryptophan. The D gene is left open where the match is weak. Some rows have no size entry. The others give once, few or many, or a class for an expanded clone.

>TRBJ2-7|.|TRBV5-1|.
CASSGLAPSSYEQYF
TGCGCCAGCAGCGGTCTAGCGCCTAGCTCCTACGAGCAGTACTTC
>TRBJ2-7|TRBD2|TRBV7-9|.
CASSSGTSGSPLSYEQYF
TGTGCCAGCAGCTCCGGGACTAGCGGGAGTCCCCTCTCCTACGAGCAGTACTTC
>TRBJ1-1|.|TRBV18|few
CASSPQTGGPGTEAFF
TGTGCCAGCTCACCCCAAACGGGGGGACCGGGCACTGAAGCTTTCTTT
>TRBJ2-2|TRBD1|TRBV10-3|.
CAISGQDPGELFF
TGTGCCATCTCGGGACAGGACCCTGGGGAGCTGTTTTTT
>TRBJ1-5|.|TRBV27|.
CASSQRGSNQPQHF
TGTGCCAGCAGCCAAAGGGGTAGCAATCAGCCCCAGCATTTT
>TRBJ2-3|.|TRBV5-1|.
CASSLPGTDTQYF
TGCGCCAGCAGCTTGCCGGGCACAGATACGCAGTATTTT
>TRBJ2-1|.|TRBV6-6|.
CASSYLRAYNEQFF
TGTGCCAGCAGTTACCTCCGGGCCTACAATGAGCAGTTCTTC
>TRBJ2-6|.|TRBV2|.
CASSGSRSGANVLTF
TGTGCCAGCAGTGGGAGCCGTTCGGGGGCCAACGTCCTGACTTTC
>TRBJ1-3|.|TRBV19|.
CASSIPVAGGNTIYF
TGTGCCAGTAGTATCCCGGTCGCAGGTGGAAACACCATATATTTT
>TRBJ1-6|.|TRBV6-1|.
CASSEVGGSSYNSPLHF
TGTGCCAGCAGTGAAGTTGGAGGGAGCTCCTATAATTCACCCCTCCACTTT
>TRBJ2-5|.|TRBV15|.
CATSRGTSSETQYF
TGTGCCACCAGCAGAGGAACGAGCTCAGAGACCCAGTACTTC
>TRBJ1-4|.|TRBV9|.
CASSAPQGRGEKLFF
TGTGCCAGCAGCGCCCCACAAGGGCGGGGTGAAAAACTGTTTTTT
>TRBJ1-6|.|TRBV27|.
CASSFPEANSPLHF
TGTGCCAGCAGTTTTCCGGAGGCTAATTCACCCCTCCACTTT
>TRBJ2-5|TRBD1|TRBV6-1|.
CASSGDSGTGQETQYF
TGTGCCAGCAGTGGGGATTCCGGGACAGGGCAGGAGACCCAGTACTTC
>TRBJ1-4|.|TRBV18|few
CASSTRMGGNEKLFF
TGTGCCAGCTCAACGCGAATGGGGGGGAATGAAAAACTGTTTTTT
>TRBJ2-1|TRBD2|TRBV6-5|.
CASSLLAGPDNEQFF
TGTGCCAGCAGCCTCCTAGCGGGACCCGACAATGAGCAGTTCTTC
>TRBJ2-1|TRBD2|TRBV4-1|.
CASSKQREGRIF
TGCGCCAGCAGCAAACAGCGGGAGGGCCGAATCTTC
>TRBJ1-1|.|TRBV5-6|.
CASSLGPRGGNTEAFF
TGTGCCAGCAGCTTGGGGCCTCGGGGGGGGAACACTGAAGCTTTCTTT
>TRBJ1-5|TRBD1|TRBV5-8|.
CASSLGVGQISNQPQHF
TGTGCCAGCAGCTTGGGGGTGGGACAGATTAGCAATCAGCCCCAGCATTTT
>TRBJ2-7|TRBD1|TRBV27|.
CASSFSGTGPHEQYF
TGTGCCAGCAGTTTTTCCGGGACAGGCCCCCACGAGCAGTACTTC
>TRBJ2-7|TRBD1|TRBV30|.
CAVLRDRVSLGGNEQYF
TGTGCCGTACTCCGGGACAGGGTCTCATTAGGAGGGAACGAGCAGTACTTC
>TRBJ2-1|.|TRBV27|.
CASSGRGSGEQFF
TGTGCCAGCAGTGGACGGGGGTCCGGTGAGCAGTTCTTC
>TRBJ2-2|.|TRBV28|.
CASITGGRRTGELFF
TGTGCCAGCATTACCGGGGGGCGCCGCACCGGGGAGCTGTTTTTT
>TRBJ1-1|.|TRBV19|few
CASSMGSTEAFF
TGTGCCAGTAGTATGGGCAGTACTGAAGCTTTCTTT
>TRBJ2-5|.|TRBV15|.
CATSEVLRIIVDETQYF
TGTGCCACCAGTGAAGTCCTGCGGATCATCGTCGACGAGACCCAGTACTTC
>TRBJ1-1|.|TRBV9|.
CASSVSAGSGYTEAFF
TGTGCCAGCAGCGTATCGGCAGGGTCGGGTTACACTGAAGCTTTCTTT
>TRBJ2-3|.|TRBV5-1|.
CASSRGAGLDTQYF
TGCGCCAGCAGCCGGGGAGCTGGCCTGGATACGCAGTATTTT
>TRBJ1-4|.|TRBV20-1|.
CSAPLEEKLFF
TGCAGTGCTCCACTGGAGGAAAAACTGTTTTTT
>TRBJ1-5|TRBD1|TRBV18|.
CASSQTGNSNQPQHF
TGTGCCAGCTCACAGACAGGGAATAGCAATCAGCCCCAGCATTTT
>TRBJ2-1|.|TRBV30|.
CAWSSRGNEQFF
TGTGCCTGGAGTTCCAGGGGCAATGAGCAGTTCTTC
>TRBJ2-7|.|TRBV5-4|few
CASSPRGEEDEQYF
TGTGCCAGCAGCCCCAGAGGGGAGGAGGACGAGCAGTACTTC
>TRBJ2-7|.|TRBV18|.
CASSPSNTGSHEQYF
TGTGCCAGCTCACCATCAAATACGGGGAGCCACGAGCAGTACTTC
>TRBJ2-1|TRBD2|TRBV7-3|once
CASSQLSGTGGNEQFF
TGTGCCAGCAGCCAATTAAGCGGGACCGGTGGTAATGAGCAGTTCTTC
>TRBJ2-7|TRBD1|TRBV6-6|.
CASRSPGQGSYEQYF
TGTGCCAGCAGAAGTCCGGGACAGGGTTCCTACGAGCAGTACTTC
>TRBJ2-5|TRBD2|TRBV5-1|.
CASSLASGKGGETQYF
TGCGCCAGCAGCTTGGCTAGCGGGAAAGGGGGAGAGACCCAGTACTTC
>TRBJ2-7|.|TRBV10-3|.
CATLYGRDYEQYF
TGTGCCACCCTCTACGGACGGGACTACGAGCAGTACTTC
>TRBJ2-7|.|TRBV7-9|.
CASSSFSYEQYF
TGTGCCAGCAGCTCCTTCTCCTACGAGCAGTACTTC
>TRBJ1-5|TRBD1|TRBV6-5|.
CASSSYYGTGNQPQHF
TGTGCCAGCAGTTCGTATTACGGGACAGGGAATCAGCCCCAGCATTTT
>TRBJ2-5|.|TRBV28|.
CASSLSGVSETQYF
TGTGCCAGCAGTTTATCCGGGGTCTCCGAGACCCAGTACTTC
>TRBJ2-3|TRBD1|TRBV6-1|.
CASRKTGADTQYF
TGTGCCAGCAGAAAGACAGGGGCAGATACGCAGTATTTT
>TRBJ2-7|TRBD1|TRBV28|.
CASSVRDSSYEQYF
TGTGCCAGCAGTGTCCGGGACAGCTCCTACGAGCAGTACTTC
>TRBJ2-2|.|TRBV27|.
CASSRSGQGSGELFF
TGTGCCAGCAGTCGCTCGGGGCAGGGGTCCGGGGAGCTGTTTTTT
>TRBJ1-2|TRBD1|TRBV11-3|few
CASSSGGASYTF
TGTGCCAGCAGCTCAGGGGGCGCGAGCTACACCTTC
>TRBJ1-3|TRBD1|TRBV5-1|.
CASGPGDRSSGNTIYF
TGCGCCAGCGGACCAGGGGACAGAAGCTCTGGAAACACCATATATTTT
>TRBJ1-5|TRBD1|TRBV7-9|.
CASSSGTGFKNQPQHF
TGTGCCAGCAGTTCCGGGACAGGTTTTAAGAATCAGCCCCAGCATTTT
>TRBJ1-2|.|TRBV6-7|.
CASSFQGEDYGYTF
TGTGCCAGCAGTTTCCAGGGTGAAGACTATGGCTACACCTTC
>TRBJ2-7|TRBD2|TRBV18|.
CASSPPMGTSGSYEQYF
TGTGCCAGCTCACCACCGATGGGGACTAGCGGCTCCTACGAGCAGTACTTC
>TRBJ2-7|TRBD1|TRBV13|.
CASSYGQGSYEQYF
TGTGCCAGCAGCTACGGACAGGGCTCCTACGAGCAGTACTTC
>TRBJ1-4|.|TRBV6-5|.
CASSYFFSGREKLFF
TGTGCCAGCAGTTATTTTTTCTCTGGCCGTGAAAAACTGTTTTTT
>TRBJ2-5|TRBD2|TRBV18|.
CASSRSVGLATQYF
TGTGCCAGCTCACGTTCCGTCGGACTAGCGACCCAGTACTTC
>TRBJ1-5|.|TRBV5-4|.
CASSLGPINQPQHF
TGTGCCAGCAGCTTGGGGCCGATTAATCAGCCCCAGCATTTT
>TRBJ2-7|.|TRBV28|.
CASSSVDEQYF
TGTGCCAGCAGTTCGGTAGACGAGCAGTACTTC
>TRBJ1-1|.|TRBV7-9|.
CASSLMGADTEAFF
TGTGCCAGCAGCTTAATGGGGGCAGACACTGAAGCTTTCTTT
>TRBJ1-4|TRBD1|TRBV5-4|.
CASSSVPGQANEKLFF
TGTGCCAGCAGCTCAGTACCGGGACAGGCTAATGAAAAACTGTTTTTT